This T cell receptor beta chain was captured in a study of blood T cell repertoires in COVID-19. Study background: Collection of acute and convalescent COVID-19 samples took place in the United States, Italy and Spain.

This clone was observed once. The CDR3 is made up of 10 amino acids. Trimming left V 7 bases short and J 7 bases short, with 7 bases between. The germline V gene encodes CDR1 MNHNS and CDR2 SASEGT. Participants spanned ages about 18 to 89 years and resided in roughly 22 US areas. Measured with immunoSEQ multiplex PCR; TCRdb has only the in-frame clones, and not every one. The table records about 63,000 clones, around 80% of them present only once. This sequence was found in a woman in her forties with acute COVID-19. The chain recombines TRBV6-1 with TRBJ1-2, with D possibly TRBD1 on 5 matching bases. Input material: PBMCs or T cells enriched from blood (not recorded which). CDR3 sequence reads: CASMGGGYTF. The CDR3 DNA reads TGTGCCAGCATGGGGGGTGGCTACACCTTC.